These T cell receptor beta chains were read from a single sample in a study of CD8 T cells in Susac syndrome. TCRdb re-derived calls from the immunoSEQ multiplex PCR reads in MiXCR, one entry per CDR3 protein. The table shows 150,000 to 200,000 distinct CDR3 sequences, with roughly 94% occurring only once. The sequenced material came from CD4+ T cells from PBMCs. The receptor set was obtained from a human donor with multiple sclerosis. Each CDR3 is given without its conserved first and last residue. Fields, in order: J gene, V gene, CDR3 protein.

TRBJ2-5 | TRBV2 | ASHRGGQETQY
TRBJ1-3 | TRBV5-1 | ASSTLPGVSGNTIY
TRBJ1-1 | TRBV15 | ATGGAGGINTEAF
TRBJ2-2 | TRBV4-2 | ASSHTNRGFSTGELF
TRBJ2-5 | TRBV2 | ASSKGLAGETQY
TRBJ2-1 | TRBV18 | ASSLLHSTVAGGPDEQF
TRBJ2-3 | TRBV18 | ASSPTGGGKDTQY
TRBJ1-2 | TRBV9 | ASKSTGNYGYT
TRBJ2-2 | TRBV9 | ASSVSAGELF
TRBJ2-7 | TRBV5-4 | ASSLDYSSYEQY
TRBJ2-2 | TRBV6-5 | ASSYAPGDPTGELF
TRBJ2-1 | TRBV24-1 | ATSASGTGTSGSYNEQF
TRBJ1-1 | TRBV9 | ASSLNTYTEAF
TRBJ1-1 | TRBV29-1 | SVLEDGNTEAF
TRBJ1-1 | TRBV12-3/TRBV12-4 | ASSFSRLNTEAF
TRBJ1-2 | TRBV21-1 | ASSPGAFGYT
TRBJ1-2 | TRBV2 | ASRYSYGYT
TRBJ1-1 | TRBV5-1 | ASSRSGEMNTEAF
TRBJ2-3 | TRBV27 | ASPPTYAGTDTQY
TRBJ2-7 | TRBV4-3 | ASSQVAGEAYEQY
TRBJ2-1 | TRBV20-1 | SARRLAGTQF
TRBJ2-7 | TRBV6-5 | ASSYWDRGYEQY
TRBJ2-2 | TRBV7-9 | ASSFPPLFGEKELF